This T cell receptor beta chain was sequenced during a study of blood T cells in healthy people across ages. It was with a sample-barcoded 5' primer and a J-beta primer mix that a second PCR of about 7 to 12 cycles was run. Each CDR3 protein is one row after TCRdb ran MiXCR on the 5' RACE reads. The repertoire holds approximately 880,000 distinct CDR3 sequences, 48% seen once, with about an eighth in the top ten. The CDR3 totals 14 residues. J gave up 7 bases and V 8 bases, and 8 bases lay outside the gene matches. The V gene's germline CDR1 is SNHLY and CDR2 FYNNEI. The V and J genes are TRBV2 and TRBJ1-6; 7 positions agree with TRBD1. The source of this sequence is a man aged 30-40 years in good health. The sample was blood. CDR3 amino acids: CASQGDGDNSPLHF. The CDR3 region has the DNA TGTGCCAGCCAGGGGGACGGGGACAATTCACCCCTCCACTTT.